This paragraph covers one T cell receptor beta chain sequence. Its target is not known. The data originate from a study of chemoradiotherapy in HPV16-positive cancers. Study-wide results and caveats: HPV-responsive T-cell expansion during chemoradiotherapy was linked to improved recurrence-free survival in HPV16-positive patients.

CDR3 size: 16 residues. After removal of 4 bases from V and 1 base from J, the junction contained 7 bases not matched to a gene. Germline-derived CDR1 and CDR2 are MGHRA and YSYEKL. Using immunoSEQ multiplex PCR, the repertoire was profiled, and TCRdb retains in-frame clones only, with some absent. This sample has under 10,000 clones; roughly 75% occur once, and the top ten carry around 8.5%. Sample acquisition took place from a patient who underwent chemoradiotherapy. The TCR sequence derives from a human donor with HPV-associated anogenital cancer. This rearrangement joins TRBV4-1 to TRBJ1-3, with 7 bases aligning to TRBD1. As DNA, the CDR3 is TGCGCCAGCAGCCCCCGGGACAGCAAGTCTGGAAACACCATATATTTT. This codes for CASSPRDSKSGNTIYF.